Following are 13 T cell receptor beta chains from one sample sequenced in a study of graft-versus-host responses after intestinal transplantation. The assay was immunoSEQ multiplex PCR, and TCRdb's table has in-frame clones only and misses some. The sample records 9,900 or so clones, 85% to 95% being singletons. This specimen consisted of PBMCs, obtained roughly six weeks after intestinal transplantation. The receptor set was obtained from a human patient who received an intestinal transplant, so some T cells may come from the graft donor.

V is TRBV5-1 and J is TRBJ2-7; possible D gene TRBD1, 5 bases. Germline V gene lookup returns CDR1 SGHRS and CDR2 YFSETQ. The germline V and J ends were trimmed by 4 bases and 5 bases, with 13 bases remaining between them. The CDR3 has 13 residues. The CDR3 sequence: CASSGAPLDEQYF. The CDR3 DNA follows: TGCGCCAGCAGCGGGGCCCCCCTGGACGAGCAGTACTTC.

The rearrangement joins TRBV9 to TRBJ2-5; perhaps TRBD2 as D (6 bases). The CDR3 spans 15 residues. Germline-derived CDR1 and CDR2 are SGDLS and YYNGEE. The V end lost 0 bases, the J end lost 1 base, and 10 bases lay between the germline ends. The CDR3 reads CASSVGSGVQETQYF. The CDR3 DNA reads TGTGCCAGCAGCGTAGGGTCGGGAGTCCAAGAGACCCAGTACTTC.

The rearrangement joins TRBV2 to TRBJ2-7; 9 bases are a match to TRBD2. From germline, CDR1 is SNHLY and CDR2 FYNNEI. The junction had 12 bases not matched to a gene; V was cut back by 7 bases and J by 5 bases. This CDR3 region has 15 residues. CDR3 sequence: CASTPGLAGTHEQYF. CDR3 nucleotides: TGTGCCAGCACCCCTGGGCTAGCGGGGACCCACGAGCAGTACTTC.

The J gene is TRBJ2-7, the V gene TRBV7-9, with unresolved D. Trimming stripped 7 bases from V and 5 bases from J, with 9 bases between. Germline V gene lookup returns CDR1 SEHNR and CDR2 FQNEAQ (reference sequence). This CDR3 region has 11 residues. This chain's CDR3 is CASTDTHEQYF. The DNA for the CDR3 is TGTGCCAGCACCGACACGCACGAGCAGTACTTC. Filled out from reference TRBV7-9 and TRBJ2-7, the complete variable domain reads DTGVSQNPRHKITKRGQNVTFRCDPISEHNRLYWYRQTLGQGPEFLTYFQNEAQLEKSRLLSDRFSAERPKGSFSTLEIQRTEQGDSAMYLCASTDTHEQYFGPGTRLTVT.

The chain has TRBV7-6 and TRBJ1-2; 8 nucleotides match TRBD1. The trim removed 3 bases at V and 3 bases at J, leaving 15 bases unmatched. Looked up from germline, CDR1 is SGHVS and CDR2 is FNYEAQ. There are 18 residues in the CDR3. DNA for the CDR3: TGTGCCAGCAGCTTTTTCAGTTCTTGGGACAGGAAAGACTATGGCTACACCTTC. Protein: CASSFFSSWDRKDYGYTF.

This clone was recorded once. The rearrangement joins TRBV4-1 to TRBJ1-3, with 8 bases identical to TRBD1. The germline V gene encodes CDR1 MGHRA and CDR2 YSYEKL. V shed 0 bases and J 5 bases; nucleotides not matched to a gene: 6. This CDR3 comprises 16 residues. The CDR3 loop reads CASSQEPGTGRNTIYF. CDR3 DNA sequence: TGCGCCAGCAGCCAAGAGCCCGGGACAGGCAGAAACACCATATATTTT.

J is TRBJ1-1 and V is TRBV10-3, with 7 bases that match TRBD1. The CDR3 is 15 residues long. Germline trimming cut 2 bases from V and 5 bases from J; bases unmatched to any gene: 8. Germline V gene lookup returns CDR1 ENHRY and CDR2 SYGVKD. The CDR3 sequence: CAISEPTTGRTEAFF. In DNA form, the CDR3 reads TGTGCCATCAGTGAGCCCACGACAGGGCGGACTGAAGCTTTCTTT.

The V call is TRBV2, the J call TRBJ1-1; D call uncertain. With 4 bases removed from V and 0 bases from J, the gap between germline ends came to 9 bases. The germline gives CDR1 SNHLY, CDR2 FYNNEI. The CDR3 has 14 residues. CDR3 sequence: CASSVEGLNTEAFF. The CDR3 DNA reads as TGTGCCAGCAGTGTGGAGGGTTTGAACACTGAAGCTTTCTTT. The complete variable domain, with remaining parts taken from reference TRBV2 and TRBJ1-1, reads EPEVTQTPSHQVTQMGQEVILRCVPISNHLYFYWYRQILGQKVEFLVSFYNNEISEKSEIFDDQFSVERPDGSNFTLKIRSTKLEDSAMYFCASSVEGLNTEAFFGQGTRLTVV.

The chain uses TRBV7-2 and TRBJ2-3, with TRBD2 as a possible D gene (7 bases). The V gene's germline CDR1 is SGHTA and CDR2 FQGNSA. The CDR3 runs to 15 residues. Between the trimmed V and J ends, which lost 1 base and 6 bases, there was a span of 14 bases. The CDR3 DNA sequence: TGTGCCAGCAGCTTAGTGGTGGGGGGGCCGGATACGCAGTATTTT. Its translation is CASSLVVGGPDTQYF.

J is TRBJ1-1 and V is TRBV2, with D possibly being TRBD1 (5 bases). There are 13 residues in the CDR3. Germline CDR1 SNHLY, CDR2 FYNNEI. With 8 bases removed from V and 0 bases from J, the gap between germline ends came to 10 bases. CDR3 bases: TGTGCCAGCGGGACGGCCTTGAACACTGAAGCTTTCTTT. It translates to CASGTALNTEAFF.

The V gene is TRBV27, the J gene TRBJ1-1; maybe TRBD1 (6 bases). The CDR3 runs 12 residues. Germline V CDR1 and CDR2: MNHEY, SMNVEV (reference sequence). Trimming took 5 bases from V and 8 from J, leaving 12 bases between them. The CDR3: CASSPTRGEAFF. In DNA, the CDR3 is TGTGCCAGCAGTCCAACCAGGGGAGAAGCTTTCTTT.

The count of this clone is one. The V and J genes are TRBV29-1 and TRBJ1-1; no reliable D call. CDR1 is SQVTM and CDR2 is ANQGSEA in the germline V gene. Trimming pared 4 bases from V and 10 bases from J, leaving 13 bases between. The CDR3 loop spans 11 amino acids. The CDR3 sequence: CSVGSGDGAFF. The CDR3 DNA is TGCAGCGTTGGCTCCGGTGACGGAGCTTTCTTT.

This clone was seen a single time. This chain connects TRBV27 to TRBJ2-7; D is unresolved. The germline V and J ends were trimmed by 0 bases and 4 bases, with 7 bases remaining between them. The germline V gene encodes CDR1 MNHEY and CDR2 SMNVEV (reference sequence). The CDR3 spans 13 residues. CDR3 loop: CASSLSPVYEQYF. The CDR3 DNA follows: TGTGCCAGCAGTTTATCGCCCGTTTACGAGCAGTACTTC.